The present entry profiles one T cell receptor (beta chain) with its context. Its antigen is unidentified. TCRdb itself ran the 5' RACE reads through MiXCR, one entry per CDR3 protein. The sample has approximately 76,000 distinct CDR3 sequences, 11% seen once. This specimen comes from a study of early T cells in non-severe SARS-CoV-2 infection. Study-wide points: In VDJdb matching, anti-spike CD8 responses were favored while private and CD4 specificities went missing.

The CDR3 runs to 14 residues. Per germline, CDR1 SNHLY and CDR2 FYNNEI. V shed 10 bases, J shed 5 bases, and the junction held 10 bases outside the gene matches. This clonotype was obtained from an adult who was a healthcare worker with PCR-confirmed SARS-CoV-2 infection or an uninfected control (not recorded which). The J gene is TRBJ2-7, the V gene TRBV2, with 11 bases that match TRBD1. Specimen: whole blood. Here the CDR3 reads CATSPDRGRDEQYF. The CDR3 DNA reads TGTGCCACCTCCCCGGACAGGGGGCGAGACGAGCAGTACTTC.